The entry that follows covers one TCR beta chain sequence. The record originates from a study of shared clonotypes between healthy human individuals. The wider study: Plates per donor: three CD4 naive, three CD4 memory, two CD8 naive, one CD8 memory.

The study drew its donors from healthy HIV-negative adults without recent acute infections or vaccinations. Within Nashville, Tennessee resided all donors, each a Caucasian adult. Over several immunoSEQ plates, each subset's genomic DNA was distributed in even portions. Some clones are missing from TCRdb's copy, which holds only in-frame ones; the method was immunoSEQ multiplex PCR. The data hold about 1 million clones, with roughly 80% observed a single time. The sample was memory CD4+ T cells sorted from blood. As to subset: CD45RA-negative fraction. This sequence originates from a man aged 18 to 30 in good health.

The CDR3: CASSDWSSAQHF. In DNA, the CDR3 is TGTGCCAGCAGTGATTGGTCGTCGGCCCAGCATTTT. This sequence joins TRBV6-1 and TRBJ1-5; no firm D call. CDR3 size: 12 residues. V lost 3 bases and J lost 11, with 11 bases in between. Germline V gene sequence: CDR1 MNHNS, CDR2 SASEGT.